This T cell receptor (beta chain) was captured in a study of breast tumors, draining lymph nodes, adjacent tissues. From the multiplex PCR reads, TCRdb called clonotypes with MiXCR, one entry per CDR3 protein. This sample has some 21,000 distinct CDR3 sequences, with roughly two fifths found just once. Looked up from germline, CDR1 is SGHKS and CDR2 is YYEKEE (reference sequence). Trimming removed 0 bases at V and 2 bases at J, with 7 bases between. This CDR3 spans 14 amino acids. As concerns this clonotype: What it recognizes is unknown.

Whole-study results and caveats: Tumor TCR diversity was below lymph nodes but above nontumor tissue.

V is TRBV5-5 and J is TRBJ2-3, with a weak D call TRBD1 (6 bases). The TCR comes from a female donor with breast cancer. Some clones in this sample may be carry-over from other donors' samples. Sequencing used breast tumor tissue. The CDR3 protein is CASSLDRATDTQYF. The CDR3 nucleotides are TGTGCCAGCAGCTTGGACAGGGCCACAGATACGCAGTATTTT.